The entry below gives a single TCR beta chain sequence along with its context. CDR1 is MRHNA, CDR2 SNTAGT, per germline. Losses at the gene ends were 5 bases for V and 7 bases for J; bases not matched to a gene: 4. The CDR3 extends over 13 amino acids. These data originate in a study of cytomegalovirus exposure and HLA in healthy donors. A multiplex PCR was run with 60 Vbeta primers and 13 Jbeta primers. Using immunoSEQ multiplex PCR, the repertoire was profiled, and TCRdb retains in-frame clones only, with some absent. The sample has 150,000 to 200,000 clones, about 69% seen once. The TCR was taken from a human donor in good health. The material sequenced was PBMCs. The rearrangement uses TRBV6-4 and TRBJ2-2, with 7 bases aligning to TRBD1. The CDR3 here is CASSSTGDGELFF. Written as DNA, the CDR3 is TGTGCCAGCAGTTCTACAGGGGACGGGGAGCTGTTTTTT.